This TCR beta chain was recorded in a study of T cell responses to AZD1222 COVID-19 vaccine. Background on the study: Analyses pooled second doses at about 4 or about 12 weeks.

TCRdb's copy holds only in-frame clones and misses some; the assay was immunoSEQ multiplex PCR. The data hold roughly 120,000 clones, with approximately 83% observed a single time. Deletions cut 3 bases from V and 1 base from J, with 13 bases between. The CDR3 has 15 amino acids. Germline V gives CDR1 SGHRS, CDR2 YFSETQ. Worth noting for this clone: Its matching antigen is unknown.

Overall study findings and caveats: Breadth and depth of Spike-specific TCRs rose after two AZD1222 doses. All repertoire sampling was performed exclusively after the peak T cell response.

Here the sequenced sample was peripheral blood, taken on day 0 of AZD1222 vaccination. This TCR derives from an adult in good health. This chain connects TRBV5-1 to TRBJ2-5, with D possibly TRBD2 on 5 matching bases. CDR3 bases: TGCGCCAGCAGCTCGTTCAGCGGACCCCAAGAGACCCAGTACTTC. Protein product: CASSSFSGPQETQYF.